These 17 T cell receptor beta chains share one sample of origin, sequenced in a study of response to subunit inactivated influenza vaccine. From the RT-PCR reads, TCRdb called clonotypes with MiXCR, one entry per CDR3 protein. The sample lists hundreds of thousands of distinct CDR3 sequences, approximately 11% occurring once. The sample here was PBMCs from blood, taken roughly 47 days after vaccination. These receptors originate from a man in his fifties or sixties who received an inactivated influenza vaccine.

The V and J genes are TRBV11-2 and TRBJ2-2; D unresolved. The CDR3 totals 14 residues. V was cut by 0 bases and J by 1 base, with 3 bases left in between. Per germline, CDR1 SGHAT and CDR2 FQNNGV. CDR3 nucleotide sequence: TGTGCCAGCAGCTTAGAGTGGAACACCGGGGAGCTGTTTTTT. Its translation: CASSLEWNTGELFF. The full variable domain, rest sourced from reference TRBV11-2 and TRBJ2-2, is EAGVAQSPRYKIIEKRQSVAFWCNPISGHATLYWYQQILGQGPKLLIQFQNNGVVDDSQLPKDRFSAERLKGVDSTLKIQPAKLEDSAVYLCASSLEWNTGELFFGEGSRLTVL.

Comments on this clonotype: Mismatch with germline at one junction end may stem from a read error. The CDR3 DNA reads TGTGCCAGCAGCCAAGATACGAGGAGGGCAGAGACCCGGTACTTC. Its protein product is CASSQDTRRAETRYF. The chain has TRBV4-2 and TRBJ2-5; a weak D match, TRBD2 (6 bases). The germline CDR1 and CDR2 sequences are LGHNA and YNFKEQ. The length of the CDR3 is 15 residues.

This clonotype was observed a handful of times. The genes are TRBV27 and TRBJ1-1; no reliable D call. The CDR3 contains 13 residues. Trimming shortened V by 6 bases and J by 8 bases, and 16 bases separated the two germline ends. Germline CDR1 and CDR2: MNHEY and SMNVEV (reference sequence). In DNA form, the CDR3 reads TGTGCCAGCAGGGTAAGGGAGGCAAGGGAAGCTTTCTTT. Its protein is CASRVREAREAFF.

This sequence joins TRBV7-6 and TRBJ2-3, with 9 nucleotides matching TRBD2. The V gene end was trimmed by 4 bases and the J gene end by 5 bases; junction bases not matched to a gene: 10. Germline values: CDR1 SGHVS, CDR2 FNYEAQ. The CDR3 consists of 16 residues. As DNA, the CDR3 is TGTGCCAGCAGCTCCGAGGGTAGCGGGGGAATAGATACGCAGTATTTT. Translation: CASSSEGSGGIDTQYF.

The chain uses TRBV12-3 or TRBV12-4 and TRBJ1-5, with 11 bases identical to TRBD1. The J segment lost 1 base and the V segment lost 4 bases, leaving 3 bases of the junction unmatched. The CDR3 is made up of 16 amino acids. CDR3 sequence reads: CASSWTGGQSNQPQHF. The CDR3 DNA reads TGTGCCAGCAGTTGGACAGGGGGCCAAAGCAATCAGCCCCAGCATTTT.

In this sample, this clonotype turned up once. The chain couples TRBV2 to TRBJ2-5; D possibly corresponds to TRBD1 (5 bases). Trimming took off 8 bases at V and 4 bases at J, with 14 bases between the two ends. This CDR3 comprises 13 residues. Germline CDR1 and CDR2: SNHLY and FYNNEI. The DNA of the CDR3 is TGTGCCAGCGGGGCGGTTTGGGGAGAGACCCAGTACTTC. This sequence encodes CASGAVWGETQYF.

This clonotype is a singleton in its sample. J is TRBJ2-7 and V is TRBV14; D unresolved. The CDR3 loop spans 12 amino acids. From germline, CDR1 is SGHDN and CDR2 FVKESK. V lost 0 bases and J 5 bases, leaving 5 bases between the germline ends. The CDR3 sequence is CASSQEQNEQYF. The CDR3 coding sequence is TGTGCCAGCAGCCAAGAACAGAACGAGCAGTACTTC.

The chain joins TRBV7-4 to TRBJ2-1; 12 bases line up with TRBD2. Germline CDR1 and CDR2: SGHVT and SQSDAQ. The CDR3 length is 20 residues. Trimming at V came to 1 base and at J to 4 bases, leaving 14 bases not matched to a gene. CDR3 bases: TGTGCCAGCAGCTTAGGTTGTGCTAGCGGGGGGGTTCCCCCTTACAATGAGCAGTTCTTC. This gives the protein CASSLGCASGGVPPYNEQFF.

V and J are TRBV4-1 and TRBJ2-1; tentatively, D is TRBD1 or TRBD2 (5 bases each). Germline CDR1 MGHRA, CDR2 YSYEKL. CDR3 length: 14 amino acids. V was shortened by 6 bases and J by 7 bases, with 16 bases between the two germline ends. The CDR3 region is CASSPGPEGNEQFF. The CDR3 bases are TGCGCCAGCAGTCCGGGCCCAGAGGGGAATGAGCAGTTCTTC.

V and J are TRBV11-3 and TRBJ2-7; D is unclear. The V end lost 5 bases, the J end lost 0 bases, and 11 bases lay between the germline ends. The CDR3 is 14 amino acids. Looked up from germline, CDR1 is SGHNT and CDR2 is YENEEA. In nucleotides, the CDR3 is TGTGCCAGCAGCCAGTTGGGGTTCTCCTACGAGCAGTACTTC. Amino acid sequence: CASSQLGFSYEQYF.

This clonotype was found many times. The chain links TRBV7-6 to TRBJ1-2; D may be TRBD1 (6 bases). Germline V gives CDR1 SGHVS, CDR2 FNYEAQ. This CDR3 has 19 residues. Trimming removed 0 bases at V and 0 bases at J, with 20 bases between. The CDR3 coding sequence is TGTGCCAGCAGCTTAGCGATGGGGGCAGGGCCTTCAGCTAACTATGGCTACACCTTC. Translated, it gives CASSLAMGAGPSANYGYTF. The variable domain in full, with the rest retrieved from reference TRBV7-6 and TRBJ1-2, is GAGVSQSPRYKVTKRGQDVALRCDPISGHVSLYWYRQALGQGPEFLTYFNYEAQQDKSGLPNDRFSAERPEGSISTLTIQRTEQRDSAMYRCASSLAMGAGPSANYGYTFGSGTRLTVV.

The CDR3: CASNQFSTANTEAFF. The CDR3 nucleotides are TGTGCCAGCAATCAGTTCTCAACGGCGAACACTGAAGCTTTCTTT. V gene TRBV6-1 combines with J gene TRBJ1-1; unclear D gene. Trimming removed 7 bases from V and 1 base from J, with 16 bases in between. The CDR3 has 15 residues. The germline CDR1 and CDR2 sequences are MNHNS and SASEGT.

This clonotype appeared many times. The chain employs TRBV10-2 and TRBJ1-1; D unresolved. The germline CDR1 and CDR2 sequences are WSHSY and SAAADI. This CDR3 region has 12 residues. Trimming removed 2 bases at V and 4 bases at J, with 5 bases between. The CDR3 sequence is CASSEVGTEAFF. The CDR3 nucleotides read TGCGCCAGCAGTGAGGTGGGCACTGAAGCTTTCTTT.

This clonotype was observed a handful of times. The gene calls are TRBV12-3 or TRBV12-4 and TRBJ2-1; 10 nucleotides agree with TRBD1. The J segment lost 14 bases and the V segment lost 4 bases, leaving 5 bases of the junction unmatched. The CDR3 totals 12 residues. The CDR3 DNA reads TGTGCCAGCAGTTCGGGGACAGGGGAAAAGTTCTTC. It codes for CASSSGTGEKFF.

The chain couples TRBV6-1 to TRBJ2-3; D remains ambiguous. V lost 6 bases and J lost 9, with 19 bases in between. This CDR3 region has 14 residues. Germline assignment: CDR1 MNHNS and CDR2 SASEGT. The CDR3: CASSRRLDSATQYF. The CDR3, as DNA: TGTGCCAGCAGCCGCCGACTCGACTCGGCGACGCAGTATTTT.

This clonotype has at least ten counts. The chain is built from TRBV24-1 and TRBJ2-1, with TRBD1 matching over 10 bases. CDR3 length: 15 residues. J lost 0 bases, V lost 9 bases, and 4 bases had no gene match. Germline CDR1 reads KGHDR; CDR2 reads SFDVKD. CDR3: CATRGQGDSYNEQFF. The CDR3 DNA is TGTGCCACCCGAGGACAGGGGGACTCCTACAATGAGCAGTTCTTC.

The genes are TRBV20-1 and TRBJ1-2; a possible D gene is TRBD1 (5 bases). This CDR3 spans 13 amino acids. The ends were cut back, 3 bases at V and 5 bases at J, with 13 bases in the middle. Germline CDR1 and CDR2: DFQATT and SNEGSKA (reference sequence). The CDR3 nucleotides read TGCAGTGCTAGCCCAGGGAACTTATATGGCTACACCTTC. Translation gives CSASPGNLYGYTF.